This TCR beta chain was retrieved from a study of cytomegalovirus exposure and HLA in healthy donors. Study outcomes and limitations: For cytomegalovirus status, the classifier reportedly gave diagnoses with high specificity and sensitivity. Immune exposure data for these donors was limited to CMV serostatus.

The PCR made use of 60 Vbeta and 13 Jbeta primers. Generated by immunoSEQ multiplex PCR, the TCRdb table keeps only in-frame clones and is missing some. The sample records 100,000 to 150,000 clones, roughly four fifths being singletons. This clone was found a few times. The antigen remains unidentified. An end of the junction does not agree with germline; a read error may underlie this. Germline CDR1 LNHDA, CDR2 SQIVND (reference sequence). This CDR3 region has 16 residues. Donors sampled were nominally healthy, though unrecorded immune exposures were likely. This clonotype was sampled from a woman in her thirties or forties in good health and CMV-seropositive. The rearrangement links TRBV19 to TRBJ1-1; D perhaps matches TRBD1 (5 bases). The specimen was PBMCs. The CDR3 DNA follows: TGTGCCAGTAGTATCCCCTGGGAGGGGATGAACACTAAAGCTTTCTTT. It yields the protein CASSIPWEGMNTKAFF. Full variable domain (rest looked up from reference TRBV19 and TRBJ1-1): DGGITQSPKYLFRKEGQNVTLSCEQNLNHDAMYWYRQDPGQGLRLIYYSQIVNDFQKGDIAEGYSVSREKKESFPLTVTSAQKNPTAFYLCASSIPWEGMNTKAFFGQGTRLTVV.